The 5 T cell receptor beta chains below come from one sample, sequenced in a study of HIV-infected patients and healthy controls (dated by TCRdb to between 2014 and 2016). Whole blood was used without fractionating the cells, so the repertoire represented all peripheral T cells without sorting. The library was produced with 5' RACE. For sequencing, an Illumina MiSeq was employed. Using SuperScript III with primers targeting the alpha and beta constant regions, 500 ng of RNA was reverse transcribed. Alpha and beta chain libraries were generated separately via chain-specific third strand synthesis with multiplexing indices. TCRdb reprocessing: public reads trimmed at Q25 with fastp, clones called with MiXCR, in-frame beta chains kept. Rows with a matching CDR3 protein are joined into one entry that keeps the most common DNA and genes. A total of more than 9,000 distinct CDR3 sequences appear in this sample, 8% to 9.5% of them only once. In total, the top ten clones hold roughly a quarter of the sample.

Here the sequenced sample was blood, taken before antiretroviral therapy. These receptor sequences come from an adult with HIV infection. The donor label of this sample is uncertain.

This clonotype showed up just a few times. This chain uses TRBV12-3 or TRBV12-4 with TRBJ2-2; a possible D gene is TRBD2 (6 bases). V dropped 3 bases and J dropped 6 bases, with 17 bases sitting between them. This CDR3 region has 16 residues. CDR3 DNA sequence: TGTGCCAGCAGTTTCTCTGTAATGGCGGGATCCGGGGAGCTGTTTTTT. Protein: CASSFSVMAGSGELFF.

Sample share makes this clonotype medium-sized. The rearrangement joins TRBV12-3 or TRBV12-4 to TRBJ1-1; D gene ambiguous. The CDR3 has 13 amino acids. Trimming shortened V by 9 bases and J by 11 bases, and 22 bases separated the two germline ends. CDR3 sequence (DNA): TGTGCCAGTAAAAAATCGGACGGGTGGGCCGCTTTCTTT. Translating it yields CASKKSDGWAAFF.

This clonotype was recorded at least ten times. The chain is built from TRBV12-3 or TRBV12-4 and TRBJ2-5; TRBD1 aligns across 10 bases. CDR3 length equals 14 residues. J lost 5 bases, V lost 3 bases, and 3 bases had no gene match. CDR3 amino acids: CASSFDRGLETQYF. Written as DNA, the CDR3 is TGTGCCAGCAGTTTTGACAGGGGGCTGGAGACCCAGTACTTC.

This clonotype was detected a few times. CDR3 DNA sequence: TGTGCCACCAGCAGAGATTTAGATAGGGCCCCTAGCACAGATACGCAGTATTTT. Its protein is CATSRDLDRAPSTDTQYF. The chain links TRBV15 to TRBJ2-3; D call uncertain. Germline V gene data show CDR1 as LNHNV and CDR2 as YYDKDF (reference sequence). V lost 0 bases, J lost 0 bases, and 16 bases lay in between. The CDR3 sequence is 18 residues long.

V and J are TRBV18 and TRBJ2-1; 11 bases fit TRBD2. Trimming took 6 bases from V and 8 from J; bases not matched to a gene: 9. Per germline, CDR1 KGHSH and CDR2 LQKENI. This CDR3 contains 15 residues. Here the CDR3 reads CASSRELAGDYEQFF. In DNA, the CDR3 is TGTGCCAGCTCGCGTGAACTAGCGGGAGATTATGAGCAGTTCTTC.